A single sample is the source of the 10 T cell receptor beta chains below, sequenced in a study of blood T cell repertoires in COVID-19. Produced via immunoSEQ multiplex PCR; TCRdb's table is partial and in-frame only. The table has about 20,000 clones, approximately 90% seen once. Sequenced sample: peripheral blood. Source of these receptors: a human donor in a cohort sampled during active COVID-19.

The chain links TRBV6-5 to TRBJ2-2; D unresolved. The V end lost 6 bases, the J end lost 4 bases, and 9 bases lay between the germline ends. Germline V gene data show CDR1 as MNHEY and CDR2 as SVGAGI. CDR3 length: 13 residues. The CDR3 protein is CASRSHSTGELFF. The DNA of the CDR3 is TGTGCCAGCAGGTCCCACTCCACCGGGGAGCTGTTTTTT.

V and J are TRBV19 and TRBJ1-5; D not certain. V lost 9 bases, J lost 0 bases, and 9 bases lay in between. The CDR3 totals 13 residues. CDR1 and CDR2 (germline): LNHDA, SQIVND (reference sequence). The CDR3 DNA reads TGTGCCAGCCACAGATATAGCAATCAGCCCCAGCATTTT. Its translation: CASHRYSNQPQHF.

The CDR3 here is CSVDQNTEAFF. CDR3 coding DNA: TGCAGCGTTGACCAGAACACTGAAGCTTTCTTT. The V and J genes are TRBV29-1 and TRBJ1-1; D is undetermined. The germline CDR1 and CDR2 sequences are SQVTM and ANQGSEA. V lost 3 bases, J lost 1 base, and 3 bases lay in between. The CDR3 runs to 11 residues.

V is TRBV28 and J is TRBJ2-2; perhaps TRBD2 as D (6 bases). The CDR3 consists of 14 residues. The germline V gene has CDR1 MDHEN and CDR2 SYDVKM. With 2 bases removed from V and 4 bases from J, the gap between germline ends came to 8 bases. The CDR3 loop is CASSLGGSTGELFF. DNA for the CDR3: TGTGCCAGCAGTTTAGGAGGGAGCACCGGGGAGCTGTTTTTT. Supplemented by reference TRBV28 and TRBJ2-2, the full variable domain reads DVKVTQSSRYLVKRTGEKVFLECVQDMDHENMFWYRQDPGLGLRLIYFSYDVKMKEKGDIPEGYSVSREKKERFSLILESASTNQTSMYLCASSLGGSTGELFFGEGSRLTVL.

Written as DNA, the CDR3 is TGTGCCAGCAGTTTTACGCGCGGTGACCGACAGCCCCAGCATTTT. It is translated as CASSFTRGDRQPQHF. J is TRBJ1-5 and V is TRBV27, with D hard to call. Germline values: CDR1 MNHEY, CDR2 SMNVEV (reference sequence). The CDR3 spans 15 residues. V lost 3 bases and J 7 bases, leaving 16 bases between the germline ends.

The V and J genes are TRBV5-1 and TRBJ2-5, with a weak D call TRBD2 (7 bases). Per the germline V gene, CDR1 is SGHRS and CDR2 is YFSETQ. V lost 4 bases, J lost 5 bases, and 18 bases lay in between. The CDR3 runs to 15 residues. The CDR3, as DNA: TGCGCCAGCAGCCCCCTTCGGGGGGCTGGGGAGACCCAGTACTTC. Translating it yields CASSPLRGAGETQYF.

The rearrangement uses TRBV11-2 and TRBJ2-3, with D unresolved. The germline V gene encodes CDR1 SGHAT and CDR2 FQNNGV. Between the trimmed V and J ends, which lost 1 base and 3 bases, there was a span of 14 bases. CDR3 size: 16 residues. The CDR3 sequence is CASSLVSSQRTDTQYF. The CDR3 coding sequence is TGTGCCAGCAGCTTAGTCTCGTCTCAGAGGACAGATACGCAGTATTTT.

J is TRBJ1-5 and V is TRBV20-1; 7 bases align to TRBD1. This CDR3 has 15 residues. Per the germline V gene, CDR1 is DFQATT and CDR2 is SNEGSKA (reference sequence). V was pared by 3 bases and J by 4 bases, with 9 bases of the junction left unmatched. The CDR3 protein is CSASTTPQGNQPQHF. CDR3 coding DNA: TGCAGTGCTAGTACAACCCCACAGGGGAATCAGCCCCAGCATTTT.

As for this clone: Other DNA sequences in this sample translate to the same CDR3. This sequence joins TRBV24-1 and TRBJ2-5; a weak D match, TRBD2 (5 bases). This CDR3 spans 14 amino acids. Germline values: CDR1 KGHDR, CDR2 SFDVKD. The V gene lost 3 bases and the J gene lost 1 base, with 8 bases spanning the gap. The CDR3 region has the DNA TGTGCCACCAGTGATCGGACTGTCCAAGAGACCCAGTACTTC. This codes for CATSDRTVQETQYF.

V usage is TRBV28 and J usage is TRBJ1-5; no firm D call. V was clipped by 6 bases and J by 9 bases, with 18 bases between them. This CDR3 has 14 amino acids. Per germline, CDR1 MDHEN and CDR2 SYDVKM. The CDR3 region has the DNA TGTGCCAGCAGCACTAGGACGGATTCTGGGCCCCAGCATTTT. This sequence encodes CASSTRTDSGPQHF.